Following are 16 T cell receptor beta chains from one sample sequenced in a study of shared clonotypes between healthy human individuals. Repertoires were generated with immunoSEQ multiplex PCR, while TCRdb's copy carries only in-frame clones and drops some. This repertoire shows roughly 1 million clones, about three quarters found once; its top ten account for around 1.5%. Sequenced material: memory CD4+ T cells sorted from blood. Subset described: CD45RA-negative fraction. These receptors came from a man between 18 and 29 years old in good health.

This clone has a single count. The chain recombines TRBV6-5 with TRBJ2-1; D ambiguous. The CDR3 runs 13 residues. From germline, CDR1 is MNHEY and CDR2 SVGAGI. Trimming stripped 2 bases from V and 5 bases from J, with 7 bases between. The CDR3 loop is CASSYPPHNEQFF. CDR3 bases: TGTGCCAGCAGTTACCCGCCTCACAATGAGCAGTTCTTC.

This clone was detected once. A much larger clone differs from this one at a single base, so this may be a read error. This sample includes further DNA sequences coding for the same CDR3. CDR3 residues: CASSLDWGSTDTQYF. The CDR3 DNA reads as TGCGCCAGCAGTTTGGATTGGGGATCCACAGATACGCAGTATTTT. The rearrangement joins TRBV5-1 to TRBJ2-3; D not certain. The germline V gene encodes CDR1 SGHRS and CDR2 YFSETQ. The CDR3 sequence is 15 residues long.

This clone was seen a few times. The chain couples TRBV28 to TRBJ1-5; D gene ambiguous. The CDR3 runs 16 residues. Germline values: CDR1 MDHEN, CDR2 SYDVKM. With 6 bases removed from V and 0 bases from J, the gap between germline ends came to 15 bases. CDR3 in amino acids: CASSLREVYSNQPQHF. CDR3 coding DNA: TGTGCCAGCAGCCTCCGGGAAGTTTATAGCAATCAGCCCCAGCATTTT.

The chain combines TRBV19 with TRBJ2-5; D may be TRBD1 (5 bases). Germline lookup yields CDR1 LNHDA and CDR2 SQIVND (reference sequence). The CDR3 spans 14 residues. With 1 base removed from V and 6 bases from J, the gap between germline ends came to 12 bases. The CDR3 coding sequence is TGTGCCAGTAGTATAGGGTGGGGCCAGCAGACCCAGTACTTC. Protein: CASSIGWGQQTQYF.

The DNA for the CDR3 is TGTGCCAGCAGCCAAGATCAGATTGGCTACACCTTC. Translation gives CASSQDQIGYTF. The rearrangement joins TRBV14 to TRBJ1-2; D is uncertain. The CDR3 length is 12 residues. With 0 bases removed from V and 7 bases from J, the gap between germline ends came to 6 bases. Germline lookup yields CDR1 SGHDN and CDR2 FVKESK.

The chain joins TRBV7-3 to TRBJ2-5, with D maybe TRBD2 (6 bases). The CDR3 runs 15 residues. V lost 2 bases to trimming and J lost 5 bases, with 15 bases between them. CDR1 is SGHTA and CDR2 is FQGTGA in the germline V gene. CDR3 in DNA: TGTGCCAGCAGCTTAGGCGCGGGGTCGGGCGAGACCCAGTACTTC. Amino acid sequence: CASSLGAGSGETQYF.

This clone was seen more than once but under ten times. J is TRBJ2-7 and V is TRBV6-5; 11 bases agree with TRBD2. Germline CDR1 and CDR2: MNHEY and SVGAGI. The CDR3 covers 15 residues. With 4 bases clipped from V and 5 bases from J, the junction kept 7 bases outside the gene matches. CDR3 in amino acids: CASSLAGGWTNEQYF. CDR3 bases: TGTGCCAGCAGTTTAGCGGGAGGGTGGACAAACGAGCAGTACTTC.

This clone has just one count. This sequence joins TRBV4-1 and TRBJ2-1; the D is unclear. V gave up 4 bases and J gave up 6 bases, with 13 bases separating them. The CDR3 runs 14 residues. Germline V gene lookup returns CDR1 MGHRA and CDR2 YSYEKL. The CDR3 spells CASSPSTGINEQFF. In nucleotides, the CDR3 is TGCGCCAGCAGCCCCTCGACGGGCATCAATGAGCAGTTCTTC.

The chain uses TRBV4-1 and TRBJ2-7; D is uncertain. The germline V gene encodes CDR1 MGHRA and CDR2 YSYEKL. The V end lost 4 bases, the J end lost 0 bases, and 13 bases lay between the germline ends. The CDR3 runs to 15 residues. This CDR3 reads CASSPFFPSSYEQYF. The CDR3 bases are TGCGCCAGCAGCCCCTTCTTCCCGAGCTCCTACGAGCAGTACTTC.

This clone occurred once. J is TRBJ1-4 and V is TRBV14; 8 bases match TRBD1. The CDR3 is made up of 15 amino acids. V lost 3 bases and J lost 8; bases outside the gene matches: 8. The V gene's germline CDR1 is SGHDN and CDR2 FVKESK. CDR3 region: CASSQRTGKGEKLFF. CDR3 DNA: TGTGCCAGCAGCCAGAGGACAGGGAAGGGCGAAAAACTGTTTTTT.

The chain links TRBV7-2 to TRBJ2-5; D possibly corresponds to TRBD2 (5 bases). Between the trimmed V and J ends, which lost 2 bases and 7 bases, there was a span of 11 bases. Germline CDR1 is SGHTA and CDR2 is FQGNSA. The CDR3 contains 13 residues. DNA of the CDR3: TGTGCCAGCAGCTTAAGTACCGGGGTGACCCAGTACTTC. Its protein is CASSLSTGVTQYF.

The rearrangement joins TRBV7-3 to TRBJ2-3; D tentatively reads TRBD1 or TRBD2 (7 bases each). Germline V lookup: CDR1 SGHTA, CDR2 FQGTGA. CDR3 length: 16 amino acids. The ends were cut back, 5 bases at V and 1 base at J, with 16 bases in the middle. CDR3 nucleotides: TGTGCCAGCAGCCCAGGGGGAGGGCTAGGCACAGATACGCAGTATTTT. Its protein product is CASSPGGGLGTDTQYF.

J is TRBJ1-1 and V is TRBV19, with D unresolved. Trimming pared 6 bases from V and 5 bases from J, leaving 19 bases between. Germline V gene data show CDR1 as LNHDA and CDR2 as SQIVND (reference sequence). CDR3 length: 15 residues. The CDR3 DNA reads TGTGCCAGTAGAATAAGACCCGAGGAAGGGACTGAAGCTTTCTTT. Its protein is CASRIRPEEGTEAFF.

The chain is built from TRBV30 and TRBJ2-5; possibly TRBD2 for D (6 bases). The CDR3 is 11 amino acids. Germline V gives CDR1 GTSNPN, CDR2 SVGIG (reference sequence). V was trimmed by 1 base and J by 11 bases, leaving 11 bases between them. CDR3 nucleotide sequence: TGTGCCTGGAGTGCCACCCGGGAGCAGTACTTC. This gives the protein CAWSATREQYF.

The chain uses TRBV5-1 and TRBJ2-3, with D maybe TRBD2 (6 bases). The V gene's germline CDR1 is SGHRS and CDR2 YFSETQ. The V and J ends lost 2 bases and 6 bases respectively, with 16 bases between them. CDR3 length equals 15 residues. The CDR3 loop reads CASSLGDSGADTQYF. In nucleotides, the CDR3 is TGCGCCAGCAGCTTAGGGGACTCCGGTGCCGATACGCAGTATTTT. The full variable domain, with the rest looked up from reference TRBV5-1 and TRBJ2-3, is KAGVTQTPRYLIKTRGQQVTLSCSPISGHRSVSWYQQTPGQGLQFLFEYFSETQRNKGNFPGRFSGRQFSNSRSEMNVSTLELGDSALYLCASSLGDSGADTQYFGPGTRLTVL.

The rearrangement uses TRBV18 and TRBJ2-7, with a weak D call TRBD1 (5 bases). The CDR3 length is 14 residues. Germline-derived CDR1 and CDR2 are KGHSH and LQKENI. The V gene lost 0 bases and the J gene lost 3 bases, with 9 bases spanning the gap. CDR3 nucleotide sequence: TGTGCCAGCTCACCACCGCAGGGTGGCTACGAGCAGTACTTC. It codes for CASSPPQGGYEQYF.